This T cell receptor beta chain was sequenced for a study of blood T cell repertoires in COVID-19. Study summary: COVID-19 samples collected from the United States, Italy and Spain covered acute and convalescent phases. PBMCs, B-cell-depleted T cells, or T cells were the source of the cDNA or gDNA that made up the material.

Self-reported history from a screening survey and questionnaire set each donor's cohort. All recovered Cohort 3 donors got two negative PCRs, got clearance, or saw symptom resolution. This clone has only one observation. The data were produced by immunoSEQ multiplex PCR, yet TCRdb's version contains in-frame clones alone and is incomplete. The table lists some 200,000 clones, about 80% of them singletons. CDR3 size: 16 residues. Germline CDR1 reads KGHSH; CDR2 reads LQKENI. V gave up 4 bases and J gave up 1 base; unmatched junction bases: 8. What was sequenced was PBMCs or T cells enriched from blood (not recorded which). The chain has TRBV18 and TRBJ2-7; 9 bases line up with TRBD2. This clonotype was sampled from a man aged 40-50 years who had recovered from COVID-19. This chain's CDR3 is CASSRRTSVGSYEQYF. CDR3 nucleotides: TGTGCCAGCTCACGGCGGACTAGCGTGGGGTCCTACGAGCAGTACTTC.